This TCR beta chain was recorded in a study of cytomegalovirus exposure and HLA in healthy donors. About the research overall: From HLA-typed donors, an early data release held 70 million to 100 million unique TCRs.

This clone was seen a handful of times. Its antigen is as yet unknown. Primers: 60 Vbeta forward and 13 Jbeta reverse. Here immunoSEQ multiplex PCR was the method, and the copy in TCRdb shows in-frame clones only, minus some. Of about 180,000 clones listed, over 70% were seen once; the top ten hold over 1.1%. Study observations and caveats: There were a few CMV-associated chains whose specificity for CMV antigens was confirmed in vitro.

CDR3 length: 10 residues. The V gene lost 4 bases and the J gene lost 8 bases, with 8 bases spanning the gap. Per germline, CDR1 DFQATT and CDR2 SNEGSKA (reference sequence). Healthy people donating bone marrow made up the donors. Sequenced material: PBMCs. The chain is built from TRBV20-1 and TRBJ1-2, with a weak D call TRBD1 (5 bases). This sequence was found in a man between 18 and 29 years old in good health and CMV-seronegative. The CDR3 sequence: CSAIDSGYTF. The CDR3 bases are TGCAGTGCTATCGACAGCGGCTACACCTTC.